These 30 T cell receptor beta chains share one sample of origin, sequenced in a study of T-cell memory formation after mild COVID-19. TCRdb re-called the 5' RACE reads with MiXCR, one entry per CDR3 protein. The table includes roughly 600,000 distinct CDR3 sequences, more than 15% detected once. Specimen: PBMCs or a T cell subset sorted from them (not recorded which). The receptor set was obtained from an adult woman who had mild COVID-19 (a few samples of this study predate the infection). Cell type and time point are not known.

This clonotype has just a few counts. The rearrangement joins TRBV24-1 to TRBJ2-7; 12 bases agree with TRBD1. CDR1 and CDR2 (germline): KGHDR, SFDVKD. The CDR3 totals 15 residues. The junction had 3 bases not matched to a gene; V was cut back by 5 bases and J by 2 bases. The CDR3 DNA sequence: TGTGCCACCAGTGGAGGGACAGGGGGCCCCTACGAGCAGTACTTC. This encodes CATSGGTGGPYEQYF.

The chain is built from TRBV10-3 and TRBJ2-1; TRBD2 matches at 15 bases. CDR1 is ENHRY and CDR2 is SYGVKD in the germline V gene. This CDR3 has 20 amino acids. Trimming at V came to 4 bases and at J to 0 bases, leaving 10 bases not matched to a gene. CDR3 sequence: CAISAGTSGGPSSSYNEQFF. The CDR3 DNA is TGTGCCATCAGTGCCGGGACTAGCGGGGGGCCCTCGAGCTCCTACAATGAGCAGTTCTTC.

This clonotype occurred many times. V is TRBV24-1 and J is TRBJ2-3; D is unclear. This CDR3 contains 14 residues. Trimming cost V 0 bases and J 2 bases, with 5 bases left between them. CDR1 KGHDR and CDR2 SFDVKD come from the germline V gene. This chain's CDR3 is CATSDLGNTDTQYF. The CDR3 DNA sequence: TGTGCCACCAGTGATTTGGGCAACACAGATACGCAGTATTTT.

V usage is TRBV29-1 and J usage is TRBJ2-2; 8 bases fit TRBD2. Germline trimming cut 0 bases from V and 0 bases from J; bases unmatched to any gene: 9. From germline, CDR1 is SQVTM and CDR2 ANQGSEA. The CDR3 is made up of 18 amino acids. The CDR3 DNA reads as TGCAGCGTTGAAGAAGCGCTCGGTAGCGGGGCGAACACCGGGGAGCTGTTTTTT. Its protein is CSVEEALGSGANTGELFF.

This clonotype was detected a few times. The chain employs TRBV14 and TRBJ2-3, with 9 bases identical to TRBD1. CDR1 is SGHDN and CDR2 is FVKESK in the germline V gene. The CDR3 totals 15 residues. V dropped 5 bases and J dropped 3; count of bases not matched to a gene: 6. CDR3 in amino acids: CASSRDRGGTDTQYF. The CDR3 coding sequence is TGTGCCAGCAGCAGAGACAGGGGGGGAACAGATACGCAGTATTTT. Combining the CDR3 with reference TRBV14 and TRBJ2-3 gives the whole variable domain EAGVTQFPSHSVIEKGQTVTLRCDPISGHDNLYWYRRVMGKEIKFLLHFVKESKQDESGMPNNRFLAERTGGTYSTLKVQPAELEDSGVYFCASSRDRGGTDTQYFGPGTRLTVL.

This clonotype was seen a few times. V is TRBV7-9 and J is TRBJ1-1; D is uncertain. Trimming stripped 5 bases from V and 7 bases from J, with 11 bases between. The CDR3 spans 12 residues. Germline CDR1 and CDR2: SEHNR and FQNEAQ (reference sequence). This CDR3 is CASSEGLSEAFF. The CDR3 bases are TGTGCCAGCAGCGAAGGTCTCAGTGAAGCTTTCTTT. The whole variable domain, filled in from reference TRBV7-9 and TRBJ1-1, reads DTGVSQNPRHKITKRGQNVTFRCDPISEHNRLYWYRQTLGQGPEFLTYFQNEAQLEKSRLLSDRFSAERPKGSFSTLEIQRTEQGDSAMYLCASSEGLSEAFFGQGTRLTVV.

The chain has TRBV5-1 and TRBJ2-1; 7 positions match TRBD2. V gave up 5 bases and J gave up 3 bases; unmatched junction bases: 11. CDR1 and CDR2 from the germline V gene are SGHRS and YFSETQ. There are 16 residues in the CDR3. The CDR3 here is CASRDVTGGNYNEQFF. CDR3 nucleotide sequence: TGCGCCAGCAGAGATGTGACGGGGGGTAACTACAATGAGCAGTTCTTC.

The rearrangement uses TRBV12-5 and TRBJ2-5; D gene unclear. Trimming cost V 10 bases and J 5 bases, with 17 bases left between them. The CDR3 has 13 amino acids. Germline V gene sequence: CDR1 LGHNT, CDR2 FRNRAP. The CDR3 sequence: CATGVDLVETQYF. CDR3 DNA: TGTGCTACCGGAGTTGATTTGGTGGAGACCCAGTACTTC.

V usage is TRBV7-9 and J usage is TRBJ2-2, with D possibly matching TRBD2 (6 bases). The CDR3 spans 17 residues. Trimming removed 4 bases from V and 2 bases from J, with 17 bases in between. Germline CDR1 is SEHNR and CDR2 is FQNEAQ (reference sequence). CDR3 bases: TGTGCCAGCAGCTCCCTCCGCCGGGAGAATAACACCGGGGAGCTGTTTTTT. Encoded protein: CASSSLRRENNTGELFF.

This clonotype was observed at least ten times. The CDR3 DNA sequence: TGTGCCAGCAGACCAGTGGCCCACGAGCAGTACTTC. This translates into CASRPVAHEQYF. The chain uses TRBV6-1 and TRBJ2-7, with D unclear. The CDR3 is 12 amino acids. V was pared by 6 bases and J by 5 bases, with 11 bases between. Germline V lookup: CDR1 MNHNS, CDR2 SASEGT.

This clonotype was counted a few times. This sequence joins TRBV5-8 and TRBJ1-5; 7 positions match TRBD1. V was clipped by 2 bases and J by 11 bases; unmatched bases: 7. The germline CDR1 and CDR2 sequences are SGHTS and YDEGEE. The CDR3 has 13 residues. In nucleotides, the CDR3 is TGTGCCAGCAGCTTCCGGGACAGCAGGGCCCAGCATTTT. Translated, it gives CASSFRDSRAQHF.

This clonotype was counted a few times. This chain uses TRBV20-1 with TRBJ2-3, with 12 nucleotides matching TRBD1. CDR3 size: 14 residues. The V gene's germline CDR1 is DFQATT and CDR2 SNEGSKA (reference sequence). The V gene end was trimmed by 5 bases and the J gene end by 2 bases; junction bases not matched to a gene: 2. For the CDR3, the DNA is TGCAGTGCTCGGGACAGGGGGCCCACAGATACGCAGTATTTT. Protein product: CSARDRGPTDTQYF.

V and J are TRBV4-2 and TRBJ2-7, with 8 nucleotides matching TRBD1. V lost 0 bases and J lost 7; bases outside the gene matches: 5. This CDR3 has 14 residues. Germline lookup yields CDR1 LGHNA and CDR2 YNFKEQ. DNA for the CDR3: TGTGCCAGCAGCCAAGATAACAGGGGGAAAGAGCAGTACTTC. The encoded protein is CASSQDNRGKEQYF.

A few counts support this clonotype. V gene TRBV4-1 combines with J gene TRBJ2-7; no clear D gene. V was trimmed by 0 bases and J by 5 bases, leaving 11 bases between them. Germline assignment: CDR1 MGHRA and CDR2 YSYEKL. The CDR3 loop spans 14 amino acids. CDR3 protein: CASSQDRSQNEQYF. CDR3 sequence (DNA): TGCGCCAGCAGCCAAGATCGGTCGCAGAACGAGCAGTACTTC.

The rearrangement joins TRBV4-1 to TRBJ1-5; D is unclear. The V end lost 0 bases, the J end lost 5 bases, and 5 bases lay between the germline ends. The length of the CDR3 is 13 residues. CDR1 MGHRA and CDR2 YSYEKL come from the germline V gene. This chain's CDR3 is CASSQDWHQPQHF. The CDR3 bases are TGCGCCAGCAGCCAAGATTGGCATCAGCCCCAGCATTTT.

This clonotype was counted between two and nine times. The V call is TRBV4-3, the J call TRBJ1-1; D is uncertain. Trimming took 1 base from V and 3 from J, leaving 12 bases between them. The CDR3 spans 15 residues. Per the germline V gene, CDR1 is LGHNA and CDR2 is YSLEER. The CDR3 DNA reads TGCGCCAGCAGCCAAGCAGTGGGCTGGGACACTGAAGCTTTCTTT. Amino acids: CASSQAVGWDTEAFF.

A few counts support this clonotype. The chain couples TRBV20-1 to TRBJ1-3, with TRBD1 matching 10 bases. Germline V gives CDR1 DFQATT, CDR2 SNEGSKA (reference sequence). V lost 0 bases and J lost 2; bases outside the gene matches: 4. The CDR3 spans 16 residues. DNA of the CDR3: TGCAGTGCTAGAGACTCGACAGGGGGCACTGGAAACACCATATATTTT. The encoded protein is CSARDSTGGTGNTIYF.

The genes are TRBV7-9 and TRBJ1-1; no reliable D call. The CDR3 runs 13 residues. V was trimmed by 5 bases and J by 5 bases, leaving 12 bases between them. Per the germline V gene, CDR1 is SEHNR and CDR2 is FQNEAQ (reference sequence). The chain's CDR3 is CASSLEPGTEAFF. The CDR3 nucleotides are TGTGCCAGCAGCCTAGAGCCGGGAACTGAAGCTTTCTTT.

The chain carries TRBV29-1 and TRBJ1-1; D is possibly TRBD1 (6 bases). CDR3 length: 13 amino acids. V was clipped by 6 bases and J by 0 bases, with 11 bases between them. From germline, CDR1 is SQVTM and CDR2 ANQGSEA. The CDR3 loop reads CSVQGGMNTEAFF. The CDR3 DNA reads TGCAGCGTACAAGGGGGGATGAACACTGAAGCTTTCTTT. Using reference TRBV29-1 and TRBJ1-1 for the parts outside the CDR3, the full variable domain is SAVISQKPSRDICQRGTSLTIQCQVDSQVTMMFWYRQQPGQSLTLIATANQGSEATYESGFVIDKFPISRPNLTFSTLTVSNMSPEDSSIYLCSVQGGMNTEAFFGQGTRLTVV.

This clonotype has only one observation. The chain recombines TRBV7-9 with TRBJ2-5, with a tentative D call TRBD1 (5 bases). V shed 3 bases and J shed 4 bases, with 12 bases lying between them. The germline V gene has CDR1 SEHNR and CDR2 FQNEAQ (reference sequence). The CDR3 is made up of 14 amino acids. This CDR3 reads CASSLDIEAETQYF. CDR3 bases: TGTGCCAGCAGCTTGGACATCGAGGCAGAGACCCAGTACTTC.

This clonotype was detected a few times. The chain carries TRBV20-1 and TRBJ2-3; 8 nucleotides align to TRBD2. Losses at the gene ends were 6 bases for V and 2 bases for J; bases not matched to a gene: 7. This CDR3 spans 14 amino acids. Per germline, CDR1 DFQATT and CDR2 SNEGSKA (reference sequence). The CDR3 protein is CSAKRGTHTDTQYF. DNA of the CDR3: TGCAGTGCGAAGCGGGGGACGCACACAGATACGCAGTATTTT.

This clonotype was found a few times. This chain links TRBV6-4 with TRBJ2-4; weak D call: TRBD1 (5 bases). Germline CDR1 MRHNA, CDR2 SNTAGT. V lost 3 bases and J lost 9, with 15 bases in between. The CDR3 covers 14 residues. The CDR3 nucleotides read TGTGCCAGCAGTGAACAAGGGCAGGGAACCATTCAGTACTTC. The encoded protein is CASSEQGQGTIQYF.

The chain is built from TRBV7-9 and TRBJ2-5; TRBD1 or TRBD2 may be the D gene (5 bases each). The germline V gene encodes CDR1 SEHNR and CDR2 FQNEAQ (reference sequence). There are 13 residues in the CDR3. V lost 5 bases and J lost 5, with 12 bases in between. The CDR3 DNA sequence: TGTGCCAGCAGCGTCGGGACCGACGAGACCCAGTACTTC. Translating it yields CASSVGTDETQYF.

This clonotype was detected a few times. V is TRBV7-3 and J is TRBJ2-7, with 11 nucleotides matching TRBD2. The ends lost 5 bases at V and 3 bases at J; junction bases unmatched: 6. The CDR3 is made up of 15 amino acids. Germline values: CDR1 SGHTA, CDR2 FQGTGA. The CDR3 protein is CASSPRLAGYYEQYF. CDR3 DNA: TGTGCCAGCAGCCCCCGACTAGCGGGGTACTACGAGCAGTACTTC. Using reference TRBV7-3 and TRBJ2-7 for the parts outside the CDR3, the full variable domain is GAGVSQTPSNKVTEKGKYVELRCDPISGHTALYWYRQSLGQGPEFLIYFQGTGAADDSGLPNDRFFAVRPEGSVSTLKIQRTERGDSAVYLCASSPRLAGYYEQYFGPGTRLTVT.

The chain employs TRBV16 and TRBJ2-4, with 8 bases identical to TRBD1. The V gene's germline CDR1 is KGHSY and CDR2 FQNENV. V trimming: 2 bases; J trimming: 8 bases; junction bases outside the gene matches: 8. This CDR3 is 15 amino acids long. The CDR3 DNA follows: TGTGCCAGCAGCCAACCCGAGACAGGGGTAGACATTCAGTACTTC. Amino acids: CASSQPETGVDIQYF. Drawing the rest from reference TRBV16 and TRBJ2-4, the complete variable domain is GEEVAQTPKHLVRGEGQKAKLYCAPIKGHSYVFWYQQVLKNEFKFLISFQNENVFDETGMPKERFSAKCLPNSPCSLEIQATKLEDSAVYFCASSQPETGVDIQYFGAGTRLSVL.

The chain is built from TRBV6-1 and TRBJ2-5; 7 nucleotides agree with TRBD1. CDR1 and CDR2 from the germline V gene are MNHNS and SASEGT. This CDR3 region has 13 residues. J gave up 1 base and V 6 bases, and 2 bases lay outside the gene matches. The CDR3 DNA follows: TGTGCCAGCAGGACAGGGACCCAAGAGACCCAGTACTTC. It codes for CASRTGTQETQYF.

This clonotype was found a few times. The V gene is TRBV5-1, the J gene TRBJ2-7; tentative D call: TRBD1 (6 bases). V dropped 3 bases and J dropped 1 base, with 14 bases sitting between them. CDR1 SGHRS and CDR2 YFSETQ come from the germline V gene. The CDR3 contains 15 residues. CDR3 amino acids: CASSSGQTGSYEQYF. Here the CDR3 DNA reads TGCGCCAGCAGCTCAGGACAGACGGGGTCCTACGAGCAGTACTTC.

This clonotype was observed many times. The genes are TRBV7-6 and TRBJ2-6; 8 nucleotides match TRBD1. The V segment lost 4 bases and the J segment 4 bases; nucleotides outside the gene matches: 3. The CDR3 spans 15 residues. The germline V gene has CDR1 SGHVS and CDR2 FNYEAQ. The CDR3 DNA follows: TGTGCCAGCAGCTCGACAGGGGCGGGGGCCAACGTCCTGACTTTC. It translates to CASSSTGAGANVLTF. Variable domain in full (rest from reference TRBV7-6 and TRBJ2-6): GAGVSQSPRYKVTKRGQDVALRCDPISGHVSLYWYRQALGQGPEFLTYFNYEAQQDKSGLPNDRFSAERPEGSISTLTIQRTEQRDSAMYRCASSSTGAGANVLTFGAGSRLTVL.

The V call is TRBV5-1, the J call TRBJ2-7; no definite D call. CDR1 and CDR2 from the germline V gene are SGHRS and YFSETQ. V was shortened by 0 bases and J by 0 bases, with 13 bases between the two germline ends. There are 16 residues in the CDR3. The CDR3 region is CASSLVGSGFSYEQYF. CDR3 coding DNA: TGCGCCAGCAGCTTGGTCGGCTCGGGTTTCTCCTACGAGCAGTACTTC.

This clonotype was detected many times. This chain connects TRBV7-9 to TRBJ2-7, with TRBD1 matching 7 bases. Germline assignment: CDR1 SEHNR and CDR2 FQNEAQ (reference sequence). The CDR3 has 16 residues. The ends lost 1 base at V and 0 bases at J; junction bases unmatched: 6. Here the CDR3 DNA reads TGTGCCAGCAGCTTAGTTAGGGGGCGAAGCTCCTACGAGCAGTACTTC. It translates to CASSLVRGRSSYEQYF.